This TCR beta chain was identified in a study of OX40 agonist ivuxolimab in advanced cancers. Study-level findings and limits: Still undetermined is the antigen specificity of the expanded peripheral T cells. Some patients who did not respond also had low normalized T-cell clonal expansion. Within 6 weeks, CD4+ and CD8+ blood T cells expanded clonally at 0.1 to 3.0 mg/kg.

Any history of autoimmune disease or systemic immunosuppression disqualified patients. The CDR3 has 15 amino acids. Trimming shortened V by 8 bases and J by 0 bases, and 18 bases separated the two germline ends. Germline V gives CDR1 GTSNPN, CDR2 SVGIG (reference sequence). Measured with immunoSEQ multiplex PCR; TCRdb has only the in-frame clones, and not every one. The sample has around 70,000 clones; 88% are singletons. About this clone itself: The antigen is not known.

This receptor was taken from an adult with an advanced solid tumor such as melanoma, head and neck, liver or kidney cancer. This chain connects TRBV30 to TRBJ2-3; D is possibly TRBD1 (6 bases). Source: CD4+ or CD8+ T cells sorted from blood, taken in a trial of the OX40 agonist ivuxolimab. CDR3 loop: CARTQGQSSTDTQYF. CDR3 nucleotides: TGTGCCCGGACCCAGGGACAATCAAGCACAGATACGCAGTATTTT.